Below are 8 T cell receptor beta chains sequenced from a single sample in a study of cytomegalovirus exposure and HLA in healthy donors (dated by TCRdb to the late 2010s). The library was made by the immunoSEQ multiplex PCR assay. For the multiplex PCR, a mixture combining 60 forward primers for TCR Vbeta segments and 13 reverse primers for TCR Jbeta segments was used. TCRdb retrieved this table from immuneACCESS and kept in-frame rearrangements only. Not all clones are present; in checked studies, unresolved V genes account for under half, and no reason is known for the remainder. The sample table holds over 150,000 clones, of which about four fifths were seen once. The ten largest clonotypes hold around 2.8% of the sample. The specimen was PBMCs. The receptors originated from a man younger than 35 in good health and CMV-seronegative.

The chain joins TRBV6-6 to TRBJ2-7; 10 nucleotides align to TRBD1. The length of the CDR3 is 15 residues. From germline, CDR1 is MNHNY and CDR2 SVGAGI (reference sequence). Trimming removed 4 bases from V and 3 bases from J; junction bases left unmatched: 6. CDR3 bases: TGTGCCAGCAGTTCGGGGACAGGGGATGACTACGAGCAGTACTTC. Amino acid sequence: CASSSGTGDDYEQYF.

The CDR3 DNA sequence: TGTGCCAGCAGCTTGTGGCATTCTAGGCAGCCCCAGCATTTT. Its translation is CASSLWHSRQPQHF. The gene calls are TRBV5-6 and TRBJ1-5; D gene uncertain. V was shortened by 1 base and J by 7 bases, with 12 bases between the two germline ends. The germline CDR1 and CDR2 sequences are SGHDT and YYEEEE. The CDR3 covers 14 residues.

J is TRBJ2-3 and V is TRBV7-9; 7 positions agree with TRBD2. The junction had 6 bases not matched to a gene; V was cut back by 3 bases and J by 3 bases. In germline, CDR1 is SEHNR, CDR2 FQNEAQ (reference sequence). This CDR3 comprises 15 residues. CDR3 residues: CASSFLAGVTDTQYF. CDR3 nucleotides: TGTGCCAGCAGCTTTCTTGCGGGGGTTACAGATACGCAGTATTTT.

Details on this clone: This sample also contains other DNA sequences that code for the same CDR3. CDR3 coding DNA: TGTGCCAGCAGCCAGCGGGGGGGCCAAGAGACCCAGTACTTC. Its protein is CASSQRGGQETQYF. The chain is built from TRBV11-3 and TRBJ2-5; 10 bases agree with TRBD2. Germline V CDR1 and CDR2: SGHNT, YENEEA. The V gene end was trimmed by 5 bases and the J gene end by 1 base; junction bases not matched to a gene: 1. The CDR3 runs to 14 residues.

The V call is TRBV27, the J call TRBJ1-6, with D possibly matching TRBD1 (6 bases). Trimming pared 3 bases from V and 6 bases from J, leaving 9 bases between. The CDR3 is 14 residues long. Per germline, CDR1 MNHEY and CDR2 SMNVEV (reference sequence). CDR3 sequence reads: CASSFNRANSPLHF. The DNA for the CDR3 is TGTGCCAGCAGTTTTAACAGGGCTAATTCACCCCTCCACTTT.

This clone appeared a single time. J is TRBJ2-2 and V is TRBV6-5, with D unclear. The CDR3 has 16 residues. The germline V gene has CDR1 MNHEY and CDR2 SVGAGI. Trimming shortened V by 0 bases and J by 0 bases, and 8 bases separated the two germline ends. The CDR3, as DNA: TGTGCCAGCAGTTACTCTATCGTTTCGAACACCGGGGAGCTGTTTTTT. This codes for CASSYSIVSNTGELFF.

CDR3 in DNA: TGTGCCAGCAGCCAAGATCTGTTAGCGACCGCCCCGAGCTCCTACAATGAGCAGTTCTTC. Translating it yields CASSQDLLATAPSSYNEQFF. The chain combines TRBV4-2 with TRBJ2-1; D perhaps matches TRBD2 (5 bases). Germline V gene lookup returns CDR1 LGHNA and CDR2 YNFKEQ. This CDR3 is built from 20 residues. Trimming removed 0 bases from V and 0 bases from J, with 21 bases in between.

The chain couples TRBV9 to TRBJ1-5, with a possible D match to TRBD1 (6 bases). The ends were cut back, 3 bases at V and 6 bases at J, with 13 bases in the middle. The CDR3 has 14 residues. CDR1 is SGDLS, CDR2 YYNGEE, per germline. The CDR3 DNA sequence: TGTGCCAGCAGCGAATACAGGGAGGGTCAGCCCCAGCATTTT. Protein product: CASSEYREGQPQHF.